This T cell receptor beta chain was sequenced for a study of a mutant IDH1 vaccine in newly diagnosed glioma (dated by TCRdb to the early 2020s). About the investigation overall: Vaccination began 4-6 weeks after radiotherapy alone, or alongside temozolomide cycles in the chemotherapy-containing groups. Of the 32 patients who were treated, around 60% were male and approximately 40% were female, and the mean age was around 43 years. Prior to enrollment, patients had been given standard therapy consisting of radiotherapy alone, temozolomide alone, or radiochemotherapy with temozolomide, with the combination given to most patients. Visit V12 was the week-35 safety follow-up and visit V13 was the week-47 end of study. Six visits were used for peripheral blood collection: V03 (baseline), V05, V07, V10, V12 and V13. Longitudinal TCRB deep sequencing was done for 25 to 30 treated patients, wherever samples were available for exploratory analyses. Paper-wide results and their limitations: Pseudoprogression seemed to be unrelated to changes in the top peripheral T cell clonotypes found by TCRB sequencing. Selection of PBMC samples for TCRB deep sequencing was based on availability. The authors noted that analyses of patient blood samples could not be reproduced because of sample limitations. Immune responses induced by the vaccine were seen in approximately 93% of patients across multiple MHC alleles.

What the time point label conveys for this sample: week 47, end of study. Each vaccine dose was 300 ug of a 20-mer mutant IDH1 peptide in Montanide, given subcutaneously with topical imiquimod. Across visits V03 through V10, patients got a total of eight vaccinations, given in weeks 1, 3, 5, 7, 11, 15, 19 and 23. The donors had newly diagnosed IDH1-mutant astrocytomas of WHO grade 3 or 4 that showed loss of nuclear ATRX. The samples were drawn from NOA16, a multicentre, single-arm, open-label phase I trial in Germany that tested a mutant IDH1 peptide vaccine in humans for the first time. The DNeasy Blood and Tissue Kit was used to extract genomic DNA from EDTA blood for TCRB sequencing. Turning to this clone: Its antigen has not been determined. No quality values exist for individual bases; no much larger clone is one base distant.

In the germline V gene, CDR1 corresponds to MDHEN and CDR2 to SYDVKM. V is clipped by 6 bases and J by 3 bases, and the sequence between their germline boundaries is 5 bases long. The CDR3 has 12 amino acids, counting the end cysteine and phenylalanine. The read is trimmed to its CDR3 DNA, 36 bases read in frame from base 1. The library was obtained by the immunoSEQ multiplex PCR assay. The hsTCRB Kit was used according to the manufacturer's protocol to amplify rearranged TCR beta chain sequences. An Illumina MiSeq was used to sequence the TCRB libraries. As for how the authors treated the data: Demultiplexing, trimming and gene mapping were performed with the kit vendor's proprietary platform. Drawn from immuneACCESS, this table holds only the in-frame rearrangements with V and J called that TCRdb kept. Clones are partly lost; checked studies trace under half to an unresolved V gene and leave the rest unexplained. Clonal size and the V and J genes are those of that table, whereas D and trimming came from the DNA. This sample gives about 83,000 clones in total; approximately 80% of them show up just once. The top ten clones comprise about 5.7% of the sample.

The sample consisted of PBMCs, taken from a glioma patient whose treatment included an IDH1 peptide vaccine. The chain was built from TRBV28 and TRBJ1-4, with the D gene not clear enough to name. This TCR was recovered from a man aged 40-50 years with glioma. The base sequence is TGTGCCAGCAGCCGATCTAATGAAAAACTGTTTTTT. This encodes CASSRSNEKLFF.